This TCR beta chain was identified during a study of identical twins. CDR1 is KGHSH, CDR2 LQKENI, per germline. CDR3 size: 14 residues. TCRdb itself ran the 5' RACE reads through MiXCR, one entry per CDR3 protein. Here the sample spans approximately 700,000 distinct CDR3 sequences, roughly 6% being singletons. In the case of this clonotype: Its ends do not fully match the called genes, so a read error is possible.

The sample taken for sequencing was naive T cells sorted from blood. J is TRBJ2-2 and V is TRBV18; D gene ambiguous. The sequence came from a man in his late teens or twenties in good health. Here the CDR3 DNA reads TGTGCCAGCTCACCCGACCGGAACGCCGGGGAGCTGTTTTTT. Encoded protein: CASSPDRNAGELFF. Complete variable domain (other parts from reference TRBV18 and TRBJ2-2): NAGVMQNPRHLVRRRGQEARLRCSPMKGHSHVYWYRQLPEEGLKFMVYLQKENIIDESGMPKERFSAEFPKEGPSILRIQQVVRGDSAAYFCASSPDRNAGELFFGEGSRLTVL.